This T cell receptor (beta chain) was sequenced in a study of metastatic and nonmetastatic thyroid tumors. Study-wide background: The authors compared repertoires across blood and tumor or nodule tissue from malignant and benign thyroid patients.

The CDR3 extends over 13 amino acids. The germline V and J ends were trimmed by 0 bases and 3 bases, with 9 bases remaining between them. Germline CDR1 reads DFQATT; CDR2 reads SNEGSKA (reference sequence). All patients were untreated before thyroid surgery. Using MiXCR, TCRdb re-called clones from the PCR reads. The sample has 65,000 or so clones; approximately 4.1% are singletons. This clone was counted ten times or more. The sequenced sample was blood. This rearrangement joins TRBV20-1 to TRBJ2-7; D call uncertain. The sequence came from a female donor with papillary thyroid cancer or a benign thyroid nodule (not recorded which). Some clones in this sample may be carry-over from other donors' samples. The CDR3 sequence is CSARESINYEQYF. The CDR3 DNA is TGCAGTGCTAGAGAGTCTATAAACTACGAGCAGTACTTC.